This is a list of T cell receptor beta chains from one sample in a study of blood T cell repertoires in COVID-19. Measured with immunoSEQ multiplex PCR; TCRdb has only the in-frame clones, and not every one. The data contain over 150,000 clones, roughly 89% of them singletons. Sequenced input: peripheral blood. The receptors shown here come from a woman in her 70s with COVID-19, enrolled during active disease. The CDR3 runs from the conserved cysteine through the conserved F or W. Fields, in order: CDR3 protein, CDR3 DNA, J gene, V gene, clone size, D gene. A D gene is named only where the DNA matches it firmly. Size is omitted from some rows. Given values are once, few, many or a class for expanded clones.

CDR3 protein: CASSISGPQHF; CDR3 DNA: TGTGCCAGTAGTATTTCGGGGCCCCAGCATTTT; J gene: TRBJ1-5; V gene: TRBV19; clone size: -; D gene: -
CDR3 protein: CASSIVGTSNYGYTF; CDR3 DNA: TGTGCCAGTAGTATAGTTGGGACTTCTAACTATGGCTACACCTTC; J gene: TRBJ1-2; V gene: TRBV19; clone size: -; D gene: -
CDR3 protein: CASSQVQTAALYEQYF; CDR3 DNA: TGTGCCAGCAGCCAAGTCCAGACTGCAGCACTTTACGAGCAGTACTTC; J gene: TRBJ2-7; V gene: TRBV4-2; clone size: few; D gene: -
CDR3 protein: CASSLLDTEAFF; CDR3 DNA: TGTGCCAGCAGCTTGTTAGACACTGAAGCTTTCTTT; J gene: TRBJ1-1; V gene: TRBV7-9; clone size: -; D gene: -
CDR3 protein: CASSSGTIAGGLADTQYF; CDR3 DNA: TGTGCCAGCAGCTCAGGGACTATAGCGGGAGGGCTTGCAGATACGCAGTATTTT; J gene: TRBJ2-3; V gene: TRBV7-3; clone size: -; D gene: TRBD2
CDR3 protein: CSVLKLAGKTYEQYF; CDR3 DNA: TGCAGCGTCTTAAAACTAGCGGGGAAAACCTACGAGCAGTACTTC; J gene: TRBJ2-7; V gene: TRBV29-1; clone size: -; D gene: TRBD2
CDR3 protein: CASSLGQPATEQYF; CDR3 DNA: TGCGCCAGCAGCTTGGGACAGCCCGCAACCGAGCAGTACTTC; J gene: TRBJ2-7; V gene: TRBV5-1; clone size: -; D gene: -
CDR3 protein: CASSKDRLASTDTQYF; CDR3 DNA: TGTGCCAGCAGCAAAGATCGGTTAGCGAGCACAGATACGCAGTATTTT; J gene: TRBJ2-3; V gene: TRBV21-1; clone size: -; D gene: -
CDR3 protein: CASSPPNGGRRLGELFF; CDR3 DNA: TGTGCCAGCTCACCACCGAATGGCGGGAGAAGATTGGGGGAGCTGTTTTTT; J gene: TRBJ2-2; V gene: TRBV18; clone size: -; D gene: TRBD2
CDR3 protein: CASNPRSTETQYF; CDR3 DNA: TGCGCCAGCAACCCGAGGAGTACGGAGACCCAGTACTTC; J gene: TRBJ2-5; V gene: TRBV5-1; clone size: -; D gene: -
CDR3 protein: CSEGRLNEQYF; CDR3 DNA: TGCAGTGAGGGGCGCTTGAACGAGCAGTACTTC; J gene: TRBJ2-7; V gene: TRBV20-1; clone size: once; D gene: -
CDR3 protein: CASSQDRGNTEAFF; CDR3 DNA: TGTGCCAGCAGTCAGGACAGGGGGAACACTGAAGCTTTCTTT; J gene: TRBJ1-1; V gene: TRBV2; clone size: -; D gene: TRBD1
CDR3 protein: CASSIGQGRDQPQHF; CDR3 DNA: TGTGCCAGTAGTATCGGACAGGGAAGGGATCAGCCCCAGCATTTT; J gene: TRBJ1-5; V gene: TRBV19; clone size: -; D gene: TRBD1
CDR3 protein: CASSGTARAQAYEQYF; CDR3 DNA: TGTGCCAGCAGTGGGACAGCCAGGGCCCAAGCCTACGAGCAGTACTTC; J gene: TRBJ2-7; V gene: TRBV28; clone size: -; D gene: TRBD1
CDR3 protein: CSVRQGGDTQYF; CDR3 DNA: TGCAGCGTTCGACAGGGAGGAGATACGCAGTATTTT; J gene: TRBJ2-3; V gene: TRBV29-1; clone size: -; D gene: -
CDR3 protein: CASSGQGDNYGYTF; CDR3 DNA: TGTGCCAGCAGTGGACAGGGCGATAACTATGGCTACACCTTC; J gene: TRBJ1-2; V gene: TRBV28; clone size: -; D gene: TRBD1
CDR3 protein: CASANLNGNTEAFF; CDR3 DNA: TGTGCCAGCGCAAATTTGAACGGGAACACTGAAGCTTTCTTT; J gene: TRBJ1-1; V gene: TRBV27; clone size: -; D gene: -
CDR3 protein: CASSRQGEGTGELFF; CDR3 DNA: TGTGCCAGCAGTCGACAGGGGGAGGGCACCGGGGAGCTGTTTTTT; J gene: TRBJ2-2; V gene: TRBV6-5; clone size: -; D gene: TRBD1
CDR3 protein: CASGWVDRDNQPQHF; CDR3 DNA: TGTGCTAGTGGTTGGGTGGACAGGGACAATCAGCCCCAGCATTTT; J gene: TRBJ1-5; V gene: TRBV12-5; clone size: -; D gene: TRBD1
CDR3 protein: CASSPPKGLAASTFYNEQFF; CDR3 DNA: TGTGCCAGCTCACCACCGAAGGGACTAGCGGCATCGACCTTCTACAATGAGCAGTTCTTC; J gene: TRBJ2-1; V gene: TRBV18; clone size: once; D gene: TRBD2
CDR3 protein: CASRLGQSYGYTF; CDR3 DNA: TGTGCCAGCAGGTTGGGACAGAGCTATGGCTACACCTTC; J gene: TRBJ1-2; V gene: TRBV12-3/TRBV12-4; clone size: -; D gene: TRBD1
CDR3 protein: CASSLVKTSGRPEQFF; CDR3 DNA: TGTGCCAGCAGCTTGGTCAAGACTAGCGGGAGGCCTGAGCAGTTCTTC; J gene: TRBJ2-1; V gene: TRBV5-4; clone size: -; D gene: TRBD2
CDR3 protein: CASSQEQTSYNEQFF; CDR3 DNA: TGTGCCAGCAGCCAAGAGCAAACTTCTTACAATGAGCAGTTCTTC; J gene: TRBJ2-1; V gene: TRBV4-2; clone size: -; D gene: -